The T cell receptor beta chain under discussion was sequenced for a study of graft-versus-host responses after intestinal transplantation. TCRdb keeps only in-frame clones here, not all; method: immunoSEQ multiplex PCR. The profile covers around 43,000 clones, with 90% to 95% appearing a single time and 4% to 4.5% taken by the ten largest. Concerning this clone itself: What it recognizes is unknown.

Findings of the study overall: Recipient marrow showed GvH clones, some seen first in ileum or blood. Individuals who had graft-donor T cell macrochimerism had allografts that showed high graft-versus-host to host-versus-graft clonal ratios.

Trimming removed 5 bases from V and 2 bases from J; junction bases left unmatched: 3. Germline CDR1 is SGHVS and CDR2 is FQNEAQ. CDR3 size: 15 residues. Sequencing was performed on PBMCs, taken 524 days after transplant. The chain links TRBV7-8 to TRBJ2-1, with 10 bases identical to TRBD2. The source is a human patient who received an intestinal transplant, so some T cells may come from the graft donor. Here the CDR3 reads CASSLGLAAYNEQFF. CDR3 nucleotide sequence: TGTGCCAGCAGCCTTGGACTAGCGGCCTACAATGAGCAGTTCTTC.